This T cell receptor (beta chain) was captured by sequencing in a study of beta chain features in type 1 diabetes. Study-wide findings and caveats: Here, the possible influence of HLA type (on TCRB rearrangement) remained unresolved. In comparison with healthy donors, patients had naive, central memory and Treg TCRB repertoires that appeared more similar. Shorter TCRB CDR3s, moderately but significantly so, marked every one of the four CD4+ subsets in Type 1 diabetes patients.

Trimming pared 5 bases from V and 5 bases from J, leaving 18 bases between. CDR1 is SGHTA and CDR2 is FQGNSA in the germline V gene. This CDR3 contains 15 residues. There are a few counts of this clone. Antigen unknown. Reverse transcribing all isolated RNA meant expressed TCRB transcripts were sequenced. Produced via immunoSEQ multiplex PCR; TCRdb's table is partial and in-frame only. The table shows hundreds of thousands of clones, with around 9.3% occurring only once. This TCR was recovered from a man aged 30-40 years with type 1 diabetes. Sequences were obtained from central memory CD4+ T cells from blood. The chain employs TRBV7-2 and TRBJ1-1; D is perhaps TRBD1 (5 bases). This chain's CDR3 is CASSQQDGLRTEAFF. The CDR3 bases are TGTGCCAGCAGCCAACAGGACGGGTTGAGGACTGAAGCTTTCTTT.